Sequencing of this T cell receptor (beta chain) was carried out in a study of cytomegalovirus exposure and HLA in healthy donors. Only in-frame clones appear in the TCRdb table, and some are missing; sequencing was by immunoSEQ multiplex PCR. In the table there are 220,000 or so clones, about nine tenths of which are singletons. Germline CDR1 and CDR2: LNHDA and SQIVND (reference sequence). V was clipped by 5 bases and J by 1 base, with 6 bases between them. The CDR3 has 12 amino acids. Sequenced material: PBMCs. This TCR was recovered from a woman in her late teens or twenties in good health and CMV-seronegative. The chain joins TRBV19 to TRBJ2-7; D remains unclear. This chain's CDR3 is CASSASSYEQYF. CDR3 nucleotide sequence: TGTGCCAGTAGTGCTAGTTCCTACGAGCAGTACTTC.